What follows are 4 T cell receptor beta chains derived from one specimen sequenced in a study of blood T cell repertoires in COVID-19. TCRdb's copy holds only in-frame clones and misses some; the assay was immunoSEQ multiplex PCR. The sample contains about 180,000 clones, about 85% of which appear only once. What was sequenced was PBMCs or T cells enriched from blood (not recorded which). All receptors derive from a woman aged 40 to 50 with acute COVID-19.

The rearrangement links TRBV6-2 or TRBV6-3 to TRBJ2-7, with TRBD2 matching 9 bases. This CDR3 has 18 amino acids. Trimming took 4 bases from V and 0 from J; bases not matched to a gene: 13. Germline V CDR1 and CDR2: MNHEY, SVGEGT. The CDR3 reads CASSLTSGTSKSSYEQYF. The CDR3 DNA sequence: TGTGCCAGCAGTTTAACCTCCGGGACTAGCAAGAGCTCCTACGAGCAGTACTTC.

The chain couples TRBV6-1 to TRBJ2-5; 9 nucleotides line up with TRBD1. Germline values: CDR1 MNHNS, CDR2 SASEGT. Trimming took 1 base from V and 5 from J; bases not matched to a gene: 5. The CDR3 totals 15 residues. The CDR3 DNA reads as TGTGCCAGCAGTGAAGGGACAGGGGCGTATGAGACCCAGTACTTC. Its protein product is CASSEGTGAYETQYF.

The CDR3 DNA is TGTGCCAGCAGCCTAGCGGGAAGCTCCTACAATGAGCAGTTCTTC. The encoded protein is CASSLAGSSYNEQFF. The rearrangement uses TRBV9 and TRBJ2-1; 9 bases align to TRBD2. The germline gives CDR1 SGDLS, CDR2 YYNGEE. The CDR3 is 15 amino acids. J was trimmed by 0 bases and V by 4 bases; bases with no gene match: 2.

J is TRBJ1-4 and V is TRBV2; D is uncertain. V lost 6 bases, J lost 7 bases, and 15 bases lay in between. CDR3 length: 14 amino acids. Looked up from germline, CDR1 is SNHLY and CDR2 is FYNNEI. CDR3: CASSPGIRSEKLFF. CDR3 nucleotide sequence: TGTGCCAGCAGCCCCGGGATTAGGAGTGAAAAACTGTTTTTT.